This is a list of T cell receptor beta chains from one sample in a study of cytomegalovirus exposure and HLA in healthy donors. Some clones are missing from TCRdb's copy, which holds only in-frame ones; the method was immunoSEQ multiplex PCR. The data hold about 150,000 clones, with around 80% observed a single time. The sample consisted of PBMCs. Receptors were obtained from a woman between 45 and 60 years old in good health and CMV-seropositive. The CDR3 runs from the conserved cysteine through the conserved F or W. The D gene is left open where the match is weak. Size values are once, few and many counts, or a class for expanded clones, and some rows have none.

17	-	TRBD2	TRBV6-1	TRBJ2-2	TGTGCCAGCAGTGGACTAGCGGGGGCCTTAAACACCGGGGAGCTGTTTTTT	CASSGLAGALNTGELFF
13	-	TRBD2	TRBV6-1	TRBJ2-7	TGTGCCAGCATAGCGGGGGGGATACTCGAGCAGTACTTC	CASIAGGILEQYF
16	-	-	TRBV19	TRBJ1-1	TGTGCCAGTAGTACAAAAACAGGGAGGGGGAACACTGAAGCTTTCTTT	CASSTKTGRGNTEAFF
13	-	TRBD2	TRBV12-5	TRBJ2-7	TGTGCTAGTGGTTTTAGCGGGGGGGCCGAGCAGTACTTC	CASGFSGGAEQYF
14	-	-	TRBV9	TRBJ2-7	TGTGCCAGCTCGACTTCAGGGGCGCGTGGAGAGCAGTACTTC	CASSTSGARGEQYF
16	-	TRBD1	TRBV30	TRBJ1-1	TGTGCCTGGAGTTTTATCAGGGGGCGGATGAACACTGAAGCTTTCTTT	CAWSFIRGRMNTEAFF
14	-	TRBD1	TRBV5-5	TRBJ2-7	TGTGCCAGCAGCTTACCCGGGACAGGGTTCGAGCAGTACTTC	CASSLPGTGFEQYF
13	-	-	TRBV7-2	TRBJ2-1	TGTGCCAGCAGCTGGACAGCCTTCAATGAGCAGTTCTTC	CASSWTAFNEQFF
14	-	-	TRBV5-1	TRBJ2-5	TGCGCCAGCAGCTTGACAGGGAATCAAGAGACCCAGTACTTC	CASSLTGNQETQYF
16	-	-	TRBV19	TRBJ1-5	TGTGCCAGTAATTATAAGCGGCAGGGGCCCAATCAGCCCCAGCATTTT	CASNYKRQGPNQPQHF
14	-	-	TRBV19	TRBJ1-1	TGTGCCAGTAGTATATGGGGGGTGAACACTGAAGCTTTCTTT	CASSIWGVNTEAFF
14	-	TRBD1	TRBV29-1	TRBJ1-2	TGCAGCGTTGCGGGACAGGGTAGTAGCTATGGCTACACCTTC	CSVAGQGSSYGYTF
13	-	-	TRBV7-2	TRBJ1-1	TGTGCCAGCAGACGGGGTATGAACACTGAAGCTTTCTTT	CASRRGMNTEAFF
15	-	-	TRBV5-3	TRBJ2-2	TGTGCCAGAAGCTTGTGGCGGGGAAAAACCGGGGAGCTGTTTTTT	CARSLWRGKTGELFF
16	-	TRBD1	TRBV18	TRBJ2-1	TGTGCCAGCTCACCTGCCGTAGGGGGCCTATACAATGAGCAGTTCTTC	CASSPAVGGLYNEQFF
16	-	-	TRBV4-1	TRBJ2-3	TGCGCCAGCAGCCAAGCATCTATTCCACCGGCAGATACGCAGTATTTT	CASSQASIPPADTQYF
16	-	TRBD1	TRBV4-1	TRBJ1-2	TGCGCCAGCAGCCAGGCCCGGGGGACAGCGAACTATGGCTACACCTTC	CASSQARGTANYGYTF
18	-	-	TRBV12-5	TRBJ2-3	TGTGCTAGTGTCCAGCGCGCGGGGACGGGCGATGTGCAAGATACGCAGTATTTT	CASVQRAGTGDVQDTQYF
13	-	TRBD1	TRBV5-1	TRBJ1-2	TGCGCCAGCAGCTTGGGACAGGGGAATGGCTACACCTTC	CASSLGQGNGYTF
12	-	-	TRBV7-9	TRBJ2-1	TGTGCCAGCAGCCCGAACAACAATGAGCAGTTCTTC	CASSPNNNEQFF
11	-	-	TRBV20-1	TRBJ2-7	TGCAGTGCTAGTGGCACGGGAGAGCAGTACTTC	CSASGTGEQYF
14	-	-	TRBV2	TRBJ2-1	TGTGCCAGCAGTCCAAGCGGGTTATACAATGAGCAGTTCTTC	CASSPSGLYNEQFF
15	-	TRBD2	TRBV4-1	TRBJ2-5	TGCGCCAGCAGCCAGGCTAGCGGGGGGGCCGAGACCCAGTACTTC	CASSQASGGAETQYF
12	once	-	TRBV30	TRBJ2-1	TGTGCCTGGAGTGTATATGGAGATGAGCAGTTCTTC	CAWSVYGDEQFF
16	-	TRBD1	TRBV5-1	TRBJ2-2	TGCGCCAGCAACCAACAACAGGGGTCCTTCACCGGGGAGCTGTTTTTT	CASNQQQGSFTGELFF
13	-	-	TRBV6-5	TRBJ1-1	TGTGCCAGCGGTTGGGGGGTAGGGACTGAAGCTTTCTTT	CASGWGVGTEAFF
13	-	-	TRBV6-1	TRBJ1-2	TGTGCCAGCAGTGAAGCGCGGGGCTGGGGCTACACCTTC	CASSEARGWGYTF
15	-	TRBD2	TRBV10-2	TRBJ2-7	TGCGCCAGCAGTGAGGGACTAGCGGCGCTCTACGAGCAGTACTTC	CASSEGLAALYEQYF
18	once	TRBD1	TRBV9	TRBJ1-3	TGTGCCAGCAGCGACGCGGGCGGGACAGGGGTTTCTGGAAACACCATATATTTT	CASSDAGGTGVSGNTIYF
15	-	-	TRBV5-1	TRBJ2-3	TGCGCCAGCAGTCGAGGCAGTCTCCCCCCAGATACGCAGTATTTT	CASSRGSLPPDTQYF
13	-	-	TRBV6-1	TRBJ2-7	TGTGCCAGCAGTGAAAATAACCGGGACGAGCAGTACTTC	CASSENNRDEQYF
14	-	-	TRBV14	TRBJ1-2	TGTGCCAGCAGCCAAGACAACAGGGAGGGTGGCTACACCTTC	CASSQDNREGGYTF
14	-	TRBD1	TRBV5-6	TRBJ1-2	TGTGCCAGCAGCCTCGGGACAGGGACCTATGGCTACACCTTC	CASSLGTGTYGYTF
14	-	TRBD1	TRBV15	TRBJ1-5	TGTGCCACCAGCGGACAGGGGGCAAGGCAGCCCCAGCATTTT	CATSGQGARQPQHF
13	-	-	TRBV10-3	TRBJ1-1	TGTGCCATCACCAGGGACTTCAACACTGAAGCTTTCTTT	CAITRDFNTEAFF
16	-	TRBD1	TRBV5-1	TRBJ1-1	TGCGCCAGCAGCAATAGACAGGGGGCCATCGAAACTGAAGCTTTCTTT	CASSNRQGAIETEAFF
13	-	-	TRBV2	TRBJ2-7	TGTGCCAGCAATCTGGAGGGGATCTACGAGCAGTACTTC	CASNLEGIYEQYF
13	-	-	TRBV7-6	TRBJ1-2	TGTGCCAGCAGCTCCAGGGGCGGCTATGGCTACACCTTC	CASSSRGGYGYTF
14	-	-	TRBV9	TRBJ1-6	TGTGCCAGCAGCCCGACAGGTTATAATTCACCCCTCCACTTT	CASSPTGYNSPLHF
15	-	-	TRBV5-4	TRBJ1-1	TGTGCCAGCAGCCTACAGGGATCTTTGAACACTGAAGCTTTCTTT	CASSLQGSLNTEAFF
16	once	-	TRBV6-1	TRBJ2-1	TGTGCCAGCAGTGTCCGGGGGGCCGGATCCTACAATGAGCAGTTCTTC	CASSVRGAGSYNEQFF
13	-	TRBD1	TRBV5-4	TRBJ2-7	TGTGCCAGCAGACTGACAGGGGACTACGAGCAGTACTTC	CASRLTGDYEQYF
15	-	TRBD1	TRBV9	TRBJ1-6	TGTGCCAGCAGCCGGACAGGATACTATAATTCACCCCTCCACTTT	CASSRTGYYNSPLHF
15	few	-	TRBV4-1	TRBJ2-7	TGCGCCAGCAGCCAGGGAGCAAACAGGGATGACGAGCAGTACTTC	CASSQGANRDDEQYF
15	-	TRBD1	TRBV5-1	TRBJ1-1	TGCGCCAGCAGCGACTCCGGGACAGTCAACACTGAAGCTTTCTTT	CASSDSGTVNTEAFF
13	-	-	TRBV7-2	TRBJ2-1	TGTGCCAGCAGCCCCGATGAGGACAATGAGCAGTTCTTC	CASSPDEDNEQFF
15	-	TRBD1	TRBV15	TRBJ2-5	TGTGCCACCAGCATGGGACAGGCGGTCCAAGAGACCCAGTACTTC	CATSMGQAVQETQYF
11	-	-	TRBV7-8	TRBJ1-1	TGTGCCAGCAGCTTAATCAGGGAAGCTTTCTTT	CASSLIREAFF
13	few	-	TRBV29-1	TRBJ1-1	TGCAGCCTCCTGGCCGACGGGGGTTCTGAAGCTTTCTTT	CSLLADGGSEAFF
15	few	-	TRBV5-1	TRBJ1-1	TGCGCCAGCAGCTTGTTCAGGGACTATGACACTGAAGCTTTCTTT	CASSLFRDYDTEAFF
15	few	TRBD2	TRBV5-1	TRBJ2-3	TGCGCCAGCAGCTTGGGGACTAGAGTTACAGATACGCAGTATTTT	CASSLGTRVTDTQYF
17	few	TRBD1	TRBV9	TRBJ1-1	TGTGCCAGCAGCGTAGGATCAAGGGGGACAGGGGACACTGAAGCTTTCTTT	CASSVGSRGTGDTEAFF
14	-	-	TRBV19	TRBJ1-3	TGTGCCAGTAGTATCCTGGACAGTTCAAACACCATATATTTT	CASSILDSSNTIYF
16	-	-	TRBV5-1	TRBJ1-3	TGCGCCAGCAGCTTGGCCGGGGGGAAGTATGGAAACACCATATATTTT	CASSLAGGKYGNTIYF
13	-	-	TRBV30	TRBJ1-2	TGTGCCTGGAGTGAGGGAGTTAACTATGGCTACACCTTC	CAWSEGVNYGYTF
16	-	-	TRBV30	TRBJ1-1	TGTGCCTGGAGTCTGCCCCCCTGGACTGGGAACACTGAAGCTTTCTTT	CAWSLPPWTGNTEAFF
14	-	TRBD2	TRBV30	TRBJ2-7	TGTGCCTGGAGACGGACTAGCGGATACTACGAGCAGTACTTC	CAWRRTSGYYEQYF